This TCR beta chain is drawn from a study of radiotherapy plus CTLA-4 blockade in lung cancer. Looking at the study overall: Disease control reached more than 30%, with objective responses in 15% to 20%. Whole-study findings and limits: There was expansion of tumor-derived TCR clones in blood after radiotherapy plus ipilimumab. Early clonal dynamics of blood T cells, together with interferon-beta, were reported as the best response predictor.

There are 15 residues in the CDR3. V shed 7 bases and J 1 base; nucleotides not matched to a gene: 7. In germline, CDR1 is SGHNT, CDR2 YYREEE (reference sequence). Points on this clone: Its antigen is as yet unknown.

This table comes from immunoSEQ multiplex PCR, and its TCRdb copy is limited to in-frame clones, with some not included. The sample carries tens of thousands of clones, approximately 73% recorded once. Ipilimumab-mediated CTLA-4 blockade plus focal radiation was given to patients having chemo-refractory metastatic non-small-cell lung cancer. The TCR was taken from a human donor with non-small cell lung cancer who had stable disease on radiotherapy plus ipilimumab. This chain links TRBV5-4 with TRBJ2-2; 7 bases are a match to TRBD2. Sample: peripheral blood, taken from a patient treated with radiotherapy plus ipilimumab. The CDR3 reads CASYPGGRNTGELFF. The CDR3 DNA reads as TGTGCCAGCTACCCCGGGGGGAGGAACACCGGGGAGCTGTTTTTT.